One and the same sample provided the 28 T cell receptor beta chains below, sequenced in a study of PD-1 blockade in mismatch repair-deficient tumors. Repertoires were generated with immunoSEQ multiplex PCR, while TCRdb's copy carries only in-frame clones and drops some. The sample contains tens of thousands of clones, around 80% of which appear only once. The sample was peripheral blood, taken 4 weeks after starting pembrolizumab. Every receptor here comes from an adult with mismatch repair-deficient cancer.

This clone was counted between two and nine times. The chain is built from TRBV30 and TRBJ2-2, with TRBD2 identical over 7 bases. From germline, CDR1 is GTSNPN and CDR2 SVGIG (reference sequence). The junction had 0 bases not matched to a gene; V was cut back by 1 base and J by 1 base. The CDR3 covers 14 residues. Written as DNA, the CDR3 is TGTGCCTGGAGTGGCGGGAGGAACACCGGGGAGCTGTTTTTT. It translates to CAWSGGRNTGELFF.

This sequence joins TRBV6-6 and TRBJ2-7; 10 bases agree with TRBD2. There are 15 residues in the CDR3. Germline V gives CDR1 MNHNY, CDR2 SVGAGI (reference sequence). Germline trimming cut 6 bases from V and 1 base from J; bases unmatched to any gene: 6. The CDR3 loop is CASRPRTSGSYEQYF. CDR3 DNA sequence: TGTGCCAGCAGACCAAGGACTAGCGGATCCTACGAGCAGTACTTC.

The rearrangement uses TRBV5-1 and TRBJ2-1; D gene unclear. There are 14 residues in the CDR3. V was cut by 0 bases and J by 6 bases, with 10 bases left in between. The germline gives CDR1 SGHRS, CDR2 YFSETQ. The CDR3 sequence: CASSLGPPLNEQFF. The DNA of the CDR3 is TGCGCCAGCAGCTTGGGGCCCCCCCTCAATGAGCAGTTCTTC.

This chain links TRBV28 with TRBJ2-3; 8 bases align to TRBD1. The CDR3 is 16 residues long. Germline V gives CDR1 MDHEN, CDR2 SYDVKM. V lost 2 bases and J lost 7; bases outside the gene matches: 11. CDR3 nucleotides: TGTGCCAGCAGTTTAACCGGGACAGGCCGCACCAATACGCAGTATTTT. Amino acids: CASSLTGTGRTNTQYF.

V gene TRBV5-5 combines with J gene TRBJ2-1; the D gene is possibly TRBD2 (6 bases). This CDR3 region has 13 residues. Germline CDR1 SGHKS, CDR2 YYEKEE (reference sequence). V was pared by 0 bases and J by 16 bases, with 17 bases between. The CDR3 DNA reads TGTGCCAGCAGCTTGGACCACCGGAGGGCCGCCTTCTTC. This sequence encodes CASSLDHRRAAFF. The full variable domain, completed using reference TRBV5-5 and TRBJ2-1, is DAGVTQSPTHLIKTRGQQVTLRCSPISGHKSVSWYQQVLGQGPQFIFQYYEKEERGRGNFPDRFSARQFPNYSSELNVNALLLGDSALYLCASSLDHRRAAFFGPGTRLTVL.

This chain joins TRBV6-6 and TRBJ2-7, with TRBD2 matching over 12 bases. After removal of 5 bases from V and 2 bases from J, the junction contained 7 bases not matched to a gene. The germline V gene encodes CDR1 MNHNY and CDR2 SVGAGI (reference sequence). The CDR3 sequence is 16 residues long. This CDR3 is CASSPLGLAGPYEQYF. The CDR3 region has the DNA TGTGCCAGCAGTCCCCTCGGACTAGCGGGACCCTACGAGCAGTACTTC.

V and J are TRBV11-1 and TRBJ2-1; 9 bases map to TRBD2. CDR1 and CDR2 (germline): SGHAT, FQDESV (reference sequence). The CDR3 totals 18 residues. J was trimmed by 1 base and V by 5 bases; bases with no gene match: 12. The DNA of the CDR3 is TGTGCCAGCAGCCCAAGTGGCGGGAGGGCCGGTTCCTACAATGAGCAGTTCTTC. It yields the protein CASSPSGGRAGSYNEQFF.

The V gene is TRBV14, the J gene TRBJ2-5; D uncertain. The CDR3 has 14 residues. Germline CDR1 and CDR2: SGHDN and FVKESK. V was pared by 4 bases and J by 2 bases, with 11 bases between. The CDR3 spells CASSPRGRQETQYF. CDR3 coding DNA: TGTGCCAGCAGCCCACGCGGCCGTCAAGAGACCCAGTACTTC.

This clone appeared a single time. The genes are TRBV19 and TRBJ2-1; 11 positions match TRBD1. With V trimmed by 2 bases and J by 8 bases, 14 bases remained unmatched. The CDR3 has 18 amino acids. Germline CDR1 reads LNHDA; CDR2 reads SQIVND (reference sequence). As DNA, the CDR3 is TGTGCCAGTAGTATACCAACTAGTCGGACAGGGGGCGGCGATGAGCAGTTCTTC. Translated: CASSIPTSRTGGGDEQFF. Drawing the rest from reference TRBV19 and TRBJ2-1, the complete variable domain is DGGITQSPKYLFRKEGQNVTLSCEQNLNHDAMYWYRQDPGQGLRLIYYSQIVNDFQKGDIAEGYSVSREKKESFPLTVTSAQKNPTAFYLCASSIPTSRTGGGDEQFFGPGTRLTVL.

This chain uses TRBV11-2 with TRBJ1-1; TRBD1 is a possible D gene (6 bases). The CDR3 length is 15 residues. Germline assignment: CDR1 SGHAT and CDR2 FQNNGV. Trimming removed 2 bases at V and 1 base at J, with 11 bases between. This CDR3 is CASSLLTGSNTEAFF. DNA of the CDR3: TGTGCCAGCAGCTTATTAACAGGGTCGAACACTGAAGCTTTCTTT.

The genes are TRBV20-1 and TRBJ2-5; D gene unclear. The V end lost 2 bases, the J end lost 3 bases, and 4 bases lay between the germline ends. From germline, CDR1 is DFQATT and CDR2 SNEGSKA (reference sequence). The CDR3 loop spans 11 amino acids. CDR3 DNA sequence: TGCAGTGCTAGACGAAAAGAGACCCAGTACTTC. Translating gives CSARRKETQYF.

The V gene is TRBV19, the J gene TRBJ2-7, with TRBD1 matching over 10 bases. J gave up 3 bases and V 6 bases, and 8 bases lay outside the gene matches. CDR1 LNHDA and CDR2 SQIVND come from the germline V gene (reference sequence). This CDR3 is 15 amino acids long. The CDR3 nucleotides are TGTGCCAGTAGCCCCTATGGGGACAGGGGCTACGAGCAGTACTTC. Translated: CASSPYGDRGYEQYF.

The sample holds one count of this clone. This sequence joins TRBV9 and TRBJ2-2; D not certain. The germline V gene encodes CDR1 SGDLS and CDR2 YYNGEE. This CDR3 comprises 11 residues. V was pared by 3 bases and J by 12 bases, with 9 bases between. CDR3 loop: CASSASGQLFF. CDR3 bases: TGTGCCAGCAGCGCCTCCGGACAGCTGTTTTTT.

The gene calls are TRBV10-2 and TRBJ2-1; TRBD2 matches 9 bases. There are 15 residues in the CDR3. Germline loops: CDR1 WSHSY, CDR2 SAAADI. J was trimmed by 7 bases and V by 6 bases; bases with no gene match: 10. The CDR3 DNA is TGCGCCAGCAGCGGAACTAGCGGGCGGATGAATGAGCAGTTCTTC. Translated: CASSGTSGRMNEQFF.

This clone has only a few counts. The chain uses TRBV5-1 and TRBJ1-2; D not resolved. The ends were cut back, 3 bases at V and 4 bases at J, with 13 bases in the middle. Per germline, CDR1 SGHRS and CDR2 YFSETQ. This CDR3 is built from 14 residues. In DNA form, the CDR3 reads TGCGCCAGCAGCTCCAATGACCGCCGCTATGGCTACACCTTC. Protein: CASSSNDRRYGYTF.

This chain links TRBV30 with TRBJ2-5, with a tentative D call TRBD1 (5 bases). The V gene lost 0 bases and the J gene lost 5 bases, with 13 bases spanning the gap. Germline V gives CDR1 GTSNPN, CDR2 SVGIG (reference sequence). The CDR3 totals 14 residues. The CDR3 reads CAWSVGTGWETQYF. As DNA, the CDR3 is TGTGCCTGGAGTGTAGGAACAGGATGGGAGACCCAGTACTTC.

The V call is TRBV7-6, the J call TRBJ1-2; D unresolved. The germline V gene has CDR1 SGHVS and CDR2 FNYEAQ. CDR3 length equals 11 residues. V was cut by 1 base and J by 8 bases, with 5 bases left in between. The CDR3: CASSLGKGYTF. The CDR3 DNA reads TGTGCCAGCAGCTTAGGGAAAGGCTACACCTTC.

This chain connects TRBV4-3 to TRBJ1-5; the D is unclear. Germline CDR1 is LGHNA and CDR2 is YSLEER. The CDR3 totals 16 residues. Trimming left V 8 bases short and J 4 bases short, with 21 bases between. The CDR3 nucleotides are TGCGCCAGCTCCTACCTTAGTAGCGAAGAAAATCAGCCCCAGCATTTT. This codes for CASSYLSSEENQPQHF.

The chain couples TRBV11-3 to TRBJ1-2; TRBD1 might be the D (5 bases). Trimming pared 0 bases from V and 6 bases from J, leaving 11 bases between. Germline V CDR1 and CDR2: SGHNT, YENEEA. The CDR3 covers 14 residues. The CDR3 DNA reads TGTGCCAGCAGCTTAGATGGAGGGGCAGATGGCTACACCTTC. This gives the protein CASSLDGGADGYTF. Using reference TRBV11-3 and TRBJ1-2 for the parts outside the CDR3, the full variable domain is EAGVVQSPRYKIIEKKQPVAFWCNPISGHNTLYWYLQNLGQGPELLIRYENEEAVDDSQLPKDRFSAERLKGVDSTLKIQPAELGDSAVYLCASSLDGGADGYTFGSGTRLTVV.

The chain couples TRBV6-1 to TRBJ1-5; no reliable D call. This CDR3 region has 10 residues. In germline, CDR1 is MNHNS, CDR2 SASEGT. The germline V and J ends were trimmed by 5 bases and 4 bases, with 0 bases remaining between them. The CDR3 DNA sequence: TGTGCCAGCAGTAATCAGCCCCAGCATTTT. Its translation is CASSNQPQHF.

The gene calls are TRBV6-5 and TRBJ2-3; D not certain. CDR3 size: 14 residues. Looked up from germline, CDR1 is MNHEY and CDR2 is SVGAGI. Trimming removed 0 bases from V and 6 bases from J, with 10 bases in between. CDR3 nucleotide sequence: TGTGCCAGCAGTTACTCAAGTGACGAGGATACGCAGTATTTT. It translates to CASSYSSDEDTQYF.

Points on this clone: A read error may produce the germline difference seen at one junction end. The chain joins TRBV15 to TRBJ2-1, with 16 bases identical to TRBD2. The CDR3 runs to 16 residues. Germline CDR1 and CDR2: LNHNV and YYDKDF (reference sequence). In DNA form, the CDR3 reads TGTACCACCAGCGTAACACCGGGACTAGCGGGAGGGGATGGGTTCTTC. It encodes CTTSVTPGLAGGDGFF.

For the CDR3, the DNA is TGCGCCAGCAAGGCGGGCGTCCAAGAGACCCAGTACTTC. It translates to CASKAGVQETQYF. This chain uses TRBV5-1 with TRBJ2-5; TRBD2 might be the D (5 bases). The CDR3 spans 13 residues. Per germline, CDR1 SGHRS and CDR2 YFSETQ. V was pared by 6 bases and J by 1 base, with 10 bases between.

This clone appeared once. The chain links TRBV19 to TRBJ2-7; D unclear. In germline, CDR1 is LNHDA, CDR2 SQIVND (reference sequence). CDR3 length equals 11 residues. The ends were cut back, 4 bases at V and 7 bases at J, with 8 bases in the middle. DNA for the CDR3: TGTGCCAGTAGTAACACCGGTGAGCAGTACTTC. Its protein product is CASSNTGEQYF.

This chain joins TRBV7-9 and TRBJ2-1, with 7 nucleotides matching TRBD2. Germline trimming cut 1 base from V and 7 bases from J; bases unmatched to any gene: 4. The CDR3 sequence is 14 residues long. Germline V gene lookup returns CDR1 SEHNR and CDR2 FQNEAQ (reference sequence). In DNA form, the CDR3 reads TGTGCCAGCAGCTTAGTAGCGGGTTCTAATGAGCAGTTCTTC. Its protein product is CASSLVAGSNEQFF. The full variable domain, with the rest looked up from reference TRBV7-9 and TRBJ2-1, is DTGVSQNPRHKITKRGQNVTFRCDPISEHNRLYWYRQTLGQGPEFLTYFQNEAQLEKSRLLSDRFSAERPKGSFSTLEIQRTEQGDSAMYLCASSLVAGSNEQFFGPGTRLTVL.

The chain carries TRBV2 and TRBJ2-5; D perhaps matches TRBD2 (5 bases). The CDR3 contains 14 residues. Germline CDR1 SNHLY, CDR2 FYNNEI. Trimming cost V 5 bases and J 5 bases, with 15 bases left between them. CDR3 protein: CASSQDRTGETQYF. The CDR3 coding sequence is TGTGCCAGCAGTCAAGACCGGACGGGGGAGACCCAGTACTTC. Drawing the rest from reference TRBV2 and TRBJ2-5, the complete variable domain is EPEVTQTPSHQVTQMGQEVILRCVPISNHLYFYWYRQILGQKVEFLVSFYNNEISEKSEIFDDQFSVERPDGSNFTLKIRSTKLEDSAMYFCASSQDRTGETQYFGPGTRLLVL.

This chain connects TRBV6-1 to TRBJ2-7, with TRBD2 matching 9 bases. The CDR3 contains 14 residues. CDR1 and CDR2 (germline): MNHNS, SASEGT. After removal of 11 bases from V and 2 bases from J, the junction contained 10 bases not matched to a gene. The DNA of the CDR3 is TGTGCCGTTTATGGGGGACTAGCTACCTACGAGCAGTACTTC. Residues: CAVYGGLATYEQYF.

The chain combines TRBV5-4 with TRBJ2-2; D is uncertain. CDR3 length: 13 amino acids. Germline assignment: CDR1 SGHNT and CDR2 YYREEE (reference sequence). V was pared by 2 bases and J by 5 bases, with 7 bases between. The CDR3 DNA follows: TGTGCCAGCAGCTTTCTGGTGACCGGGGAGCTGTTTTTT. Amino acids: CASSFLVTGELFF. Full variable domain (rest looked up from reference TRBV5-4 and TRBJ2-2): ETGVTQSPTHLIKTRGQQVTLRCSSQSGHNTVSWYQQALGQGPQFIFQYYREEENGRGNFPPRFSGLQFPNYSSELNVNALELDDSALYLCASSFLVTGELFFGEGSRLTVL.